This T cell receptor beta chain originates from a study of early T cells in non-severe SARS-CoV-2 infection. Study details: Investigators sequenced bulk RNA drawn from unsorted whole blood, and chains remained unpaired. Study-level results: Matching against VDJdb likely underestimated virus-specific expansions, favoring anti-spike CD8.

This clonotype has ten or more counts. Its antigen is as yet unknown. Germline CDR1 SGHNT, CDR2 YENEEA. The V end lost 3 bases, the J end lost 0 bases, and 12 bases lay between the germline ends. This CDR3 comprises 16 residues. Unique molecular identifiers (one per individual cDNA molecule) were attached. TCRdb recomputed calls from the 5' RACE reads with MiXCR, one row per CDR3 protein. The sample contains approximately 100,000 distinct CDR3 sequences, around 15% of which appear only once. Sequenced: whole blood. This receptor was obtained from an adult who was a healthcare worker with PCR-confirmed SARS-CoV-2 infection or an uninfected control (not recorded which). The V gene is TRBV11-3, the J gene TRBJ2-1, with D possibly being TRBD1 (6 bases). The CDR3 sequence is CASSLGTLTSYNEQFF. The CDR3 DNA is TGTGCCAGCAGCTTGGGGACACTAACCTCCTACAATGAGCAGTTCTTC.